A single T cell receptor (beta chain) is shown here with its context. What it recognizes is unknown. Germline CDR1 reads SGHTA; CDR2 reads FQGNSA. The CDR3 loop spans 13 amino acids. The V and J ends lost 8 bases and 1 base respectively, with 9 bases between them. The sample comes from a study of identifying expanded T cells in peripheral blood. Collection occurred without any documented infections or immune events in donors. Regarding the study as a whole: Across healthy donors, higher total template counts meant significantly greater approximately 2-week count variance. Differentially abundant clones: about 1.3 between replicates, just under 17 at about two weeks, 19 to 20 at four.

Using immunoSEQ multiplex PCR, the repertoire was profiled, and TCRdb retains in-frame clones only, with some absent. This repertoire shows approximately 100,000 clones, 80% to 90% found once; its top ten account for 15% to 20%. Sequenced sample: blood. V usage is TRBV7-2 and J usage is TRBJ1-3; D unclear. The TCR sequence derives from a person aged 18 to 70 in good health. The CDR3 nucleotides read TGTGCCAGCCGGCAGCAATCTGGAAACACCATATATTTT. This gives the protein CASRQQSGNTIYF. The variable domain in full, with the rest retrieved from reference TRBV7-2 and TRBJ1-3, is GAGVSQSPSNKVTEKGKDVELRCDPISGHTALYWYRQSLGQGLEFLIYFQGNSAPDKSGLPSDRFSAERTGGSVSTLTIQRTQQEDSAVYLCASRQQSGNTIYFGEGSWLTVV.